Shown below are 14 T cell receptor beta chains from a single sample sequenced in a study of cytomegalovirus exposure and HLA in healthy donors. The PCR used 60 Vbeta and 13 Jbeta primers. The assay was immunoSEQ multiplex PCR, and TCRdb's table has in-frame clones only and misses some. The profile covers hundreds of thousands of clones, with more than 65% appearing a single time and approximately 0.63% taken by the ten largest. The sequencing sample was made of PBMCs. These receptors were collected from a man younger than 35 in good health and CMV-seronegative.

This chain uses TRBV2 with TRBJ1-5; D remains ambiguous. V lost 5 bases and J lost 6, with 14 bases in between. The CDR3 has 14 residues. CDR1 is SNHLY and CDR2 is FYNNEI in the germline V gene. The CDR3 reads CASSKGSGTQPQHF. DNA for the CDR3: TGTGCCAGCAGTAAAGGTTCAGGTACTCAGCCCCAGCATTTT.

The chain joins TRBV5-6 to TRBJ2-1, with 7 bases aligning to TRBD1. Losses at the gene ends were 6 bases for V and 2 bases for J; bases not matched to a gene: 2. The CDR3 is 13 amino acids. The germline CDR1 and CDR2 sequences are SGHDT and YYEEEE. The CDR3, as DNA: TGTGCCAGCATCGGACAGGCCTACAATGAGCAGTTCTTC. Translating it yields CASIGQAYNEQFF.

Points on this clone: Other DNA sequences of this sample code for an identical CDR3. The V and J genes are TRBV9 and TRBJ2-7; a weak D match, TRBD2 (5 bases). Trimming removed 0 bases from V and 3 bases from J, with 10 bases in between. This CDR3 contains 14 residues. CDR1 and CDR2 from the germline V gene are SGDLS and YYNGEE. The CDR3 DNA reads TGTGCCAGCAGCGTAGACGGTGGGAGCTACGAGCAGTACTTC. This sequence encodes CASSVDGGSYEQYF.

The chain recombines TRBV2 with TRBJ2-5, with D unresolved. Germline values: CDR1 SNHLY, CDR2 FYNNEI. This CDR3 contains 14 residues. The ends were cut back, 1 base at V and 4 bases at J, with 10 bases in the middle. The CDR3 loop reads CASSEEILPETQYF. The CDR3 bases are TGTGCCAGCAGTGAAGAGATACTACCAGAGACCCAGTACTTC.

V usage is TRBV18 and J usage is TRBJ2-5; weak D call: TRBD2 (5 bases). V was trimmed by 0 bases and J by 5 bases, leaving 7 bases between them. There are 13 residues in the CDR3. Germline V gene data show CDR1 as KGHSH and CDR2 as LQKENI. CDR3 residues: CASSPPPGETQYF. Here the CDR3 DNA reads TGTGCCAGCTCACCACCGCCGGGGGAGACCCAGTACTTC.

The J gene is TRBJ1-2, the V gene TRBV7-2, with unresolved D. Trimming cost V 6 bases and J 2 bases, with 13 bases left between them. CDR1 is SGHTA, CDR2 FQGNSA, per germline. The CDR3 extends over 14 amino acids. CDR3 region: CASSPDMANYGYTF. The CDR3 DNA follows: TGTGCCAGCAGTCCAGATATGGCAAACTATGGCTACACCTTC.

There are a few counts of this clone. This chain connects TRBV9 to TRBJ2-1, with 8 bases that match TRBD2. The CDR3 runs 20 residues. Germline V gene lookup returns CDR1 SGDLS and CDR2 YYNGEE. Trimming took 0 bases from V and 7 from J; bases not matched to a gene: 21. The CDR3 DNA sequence: TGTGCCAGCAGCGTAGGCGGGGGGCTTTGGGGAGATGTATCGTCTAATGAGCAGTTCTTC. The encoded protein is CASSVGGGLWGDVSSNEQFF. Together with reference TRBV9 and TRBJ2-1, the CDR3 gives the full variable domain: DSGVTQTPKHLITATGQRVTLRCSPRSGDLSVYWYQQSLDQGLQFLIQYYNGEERAKGNILERFSAQQFPDLHSELNLSSLELGDSALYFCASSVGGGLWGDVSSNEQFFGPGTRLTVL.

The V gene is TRBV21-1, the J gene TRBJ1-1. TRBV21-1 is a pseudogene locus. The CDR3 totals 14 residues. DNA of the CDR3: TGTGCCAGCAGGGAGGACGGCAACTGGACTGAAGCTTTCTTT. Residues: CASREDGNWTEAFF.

This chain joins TRBV19 and TRBJ2-5; D is perhaps TRBD1 (6 bases). The CDR3 covers 15 residues. V was pared by 5 bases and J by 0 bases, with 13 bases between. From germline, CDR1 is LNHDA and CDR2 SQIVND (reference sequence). The CDR3 loop reads CASSPLNRDQETQYF. DNA for the CDR3: TGTGCCAGTAGTCCCCTGAACAGGGACCAAGAGACCCAGTACTTC. The full variable domain, its missing parts supplied by reference TRBV19 and TRBJ2-5, is DGGITQSPKYLFRKEGQNVTLSCEQNLNHDAMYWYRQDPGQGLRLIYYSQIVNDFQKGDIAEGYSVSREKKESFPLTVTSAQKNPTAFYLCASSPLNRDQETQYFGPGTRLLVL.

The V and J genes are TRBV27 and TRBJ2-1, with a possible D match to TRBD1 (6 bases). The CDR3 is 17 residues long. From germline, CDR1 is MNHEY and CDR2 SMNVEV (reference sequence). Trimming stripped 4 bases from V and 7 bases from J, with 23 bases between. In DNA, the CDR3 is TGTGCCAGCAGTTCTTACAGGGTTACGACCCTTATAAATGAGCAGTTCTTC. Its protein product is CASSSYRVTTLINEQFF.

This clone was seen just once. The rearrangement links TRBV30 to TRBJ2-7; the D is unclear. V was cut by 2 bases and J by 6 bases, with 8 bases left in between. This CDR3 contains 11 residues. The germline V gene has CDR1 GTSNPN and CDR2 SVGIG (reference sequence). CDR3 bases: TGTGCCTGGAGTAAGTTGAGCGAGCAGTACTTC. This encodes CAWSKLSEQYF.

V gene TRBV27 combines with J gene TRBJ1-2; perhaps TRBD1 as D (6 bases). Germline values: CDR1 MNHEY, CDR2 SMNVEV (reference sequence). The CDR3 is made up of 15 amino acids. V lost 6 bases and J 3 bases, leaving 17 bases between the germline ends. DNA for the CDR3: TGTGCCAGCAGCCCTCGTGGGGGCGCGGACTATGGCTACACCTTC. This gives the protein CASSPRGGADYGYTF.

The rearrangement joins TRBV15 to TRBJ2-1, with 7 bases aligning to TRBD1. This CDR3 spans 14 amino acids. Germline CDR1 reads LNHNV; CDR2 reads YYDKDF (reference sequence). V shed 6 bases and J 4 bases; nucleotides not matched to a gene: 6. The DNA of the CDR3 is TGTGCCACCAGTATGGGACAGCCATACAATGAGCAGTTCTTC. It translates to CATSMGQPYNEQFF.

The gene calls are TRBV27 and TRBJ1-5, with TRBD1 matching over 7 bases. Germline V gene sequence: CDR1 MNHEY, CDR2 SMNVEV (reference sequence). Germline trimming cut 5 bases from V and 9 bases from J; bases unmatched to any gene: 19. The CDR3 runs to 17 residues. DNA of the CDR3: TGTGCCAGCAGTCCCCTCAGTGGAGGGGGCGCATTAGCGCCCCAGCATTTT. Translated: CASSPLSGGGALAPQHF.